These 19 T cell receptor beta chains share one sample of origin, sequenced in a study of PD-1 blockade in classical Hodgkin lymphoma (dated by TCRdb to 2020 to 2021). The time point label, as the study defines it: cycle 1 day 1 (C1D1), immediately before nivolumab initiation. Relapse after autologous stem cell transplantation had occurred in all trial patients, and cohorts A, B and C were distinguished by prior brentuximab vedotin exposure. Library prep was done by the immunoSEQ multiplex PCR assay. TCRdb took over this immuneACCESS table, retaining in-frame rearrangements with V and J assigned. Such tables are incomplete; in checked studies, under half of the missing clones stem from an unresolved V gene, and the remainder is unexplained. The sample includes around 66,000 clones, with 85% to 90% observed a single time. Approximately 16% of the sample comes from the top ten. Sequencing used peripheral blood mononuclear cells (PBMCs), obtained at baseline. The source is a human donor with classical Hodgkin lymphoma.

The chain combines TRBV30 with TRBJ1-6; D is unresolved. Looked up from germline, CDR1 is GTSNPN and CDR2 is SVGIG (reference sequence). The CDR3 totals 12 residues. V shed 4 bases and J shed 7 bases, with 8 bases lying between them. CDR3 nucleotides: TGTGCCTGGACAAGACCCAATTCACCCCTCCACTTT. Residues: CAWTRPNSPLHF.

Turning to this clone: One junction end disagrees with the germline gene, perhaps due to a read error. In DNA, the CDR3 is TGTGCTAGCAGCCCCCTTCCCTCAAACTTAGCCTACGAGCAGTACTTC. Translated, it gives CASSPLPSNLAYEQYF. The chain uses TRBV7-7 and TRBJ2-7; D call uncertain. The germline gives CDR1 SSHAT, CDR2 FNYEAQ (reference sequence). The CDR3 is 16 amino acids.

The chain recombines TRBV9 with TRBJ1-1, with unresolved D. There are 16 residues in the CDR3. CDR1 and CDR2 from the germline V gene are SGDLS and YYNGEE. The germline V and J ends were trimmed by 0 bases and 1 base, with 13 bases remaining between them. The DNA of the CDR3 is TGTGCCAGCAGCGTAGGATCCCACTCTCAGAACACTGAAGCTTTCTTT. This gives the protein CASSVGSHSQNTEAFF.

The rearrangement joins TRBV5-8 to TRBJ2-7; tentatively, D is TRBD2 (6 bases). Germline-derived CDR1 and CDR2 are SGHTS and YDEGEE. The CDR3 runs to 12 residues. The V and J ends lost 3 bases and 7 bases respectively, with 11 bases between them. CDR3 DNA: TGTGCCAGCAGCTCATCCGCGGGGGAGCAGTACTTC. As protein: CASSSSAGEQYF.

In DNA form, the CDR3 reads TGTGCCTGGAGTGTGTCGGGGTGGGGCTACACCTTC. It translates to CAWSVSGWGYTF. The V and J genes are TRBV30 and TRBJ1-2; D gene ambiguous. This CDR3 spans 12 amino acids. Per germline, CDR1 GTSNPN and CDR2 SVGIG (reference sequence). V was cut by 0 bases and J by 8 bases, with 10 bases left in between.

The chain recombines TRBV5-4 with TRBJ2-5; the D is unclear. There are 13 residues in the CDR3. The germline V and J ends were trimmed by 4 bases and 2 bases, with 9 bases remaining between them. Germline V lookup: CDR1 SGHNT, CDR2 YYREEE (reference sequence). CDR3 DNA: TGTGCCAGCAGCCTTTATCAGCAAGAGACCCAGTACTTC. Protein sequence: CASSLYQQETQYF.

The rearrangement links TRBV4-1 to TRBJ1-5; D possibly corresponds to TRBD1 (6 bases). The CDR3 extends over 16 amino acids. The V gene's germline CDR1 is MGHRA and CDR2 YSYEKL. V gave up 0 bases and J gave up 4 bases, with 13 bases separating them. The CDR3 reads CASSQEIRGRNQPQHF. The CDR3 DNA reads TGCGCCAGCAGCCAAGAGATCAGGGGTCGGAATCAGCCCCAGCATTTT.

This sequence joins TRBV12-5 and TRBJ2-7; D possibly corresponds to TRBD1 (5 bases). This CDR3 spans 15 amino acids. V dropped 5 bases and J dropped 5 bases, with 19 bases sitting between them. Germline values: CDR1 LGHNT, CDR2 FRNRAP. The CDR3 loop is CASGPPAGIIDEQYF. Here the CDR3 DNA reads TGTGCTAGTGGTCCCCCCGCAGGGATTATCGACGAGCAGTACTTC.

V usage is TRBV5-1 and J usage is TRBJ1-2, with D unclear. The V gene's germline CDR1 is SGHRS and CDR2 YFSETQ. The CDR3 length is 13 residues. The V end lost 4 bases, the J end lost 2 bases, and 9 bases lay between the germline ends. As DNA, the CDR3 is TGCGCCAGCAGCCCAACAGAGAACTATGGCTACACCTTC. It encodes CASSPTENYGYTF.

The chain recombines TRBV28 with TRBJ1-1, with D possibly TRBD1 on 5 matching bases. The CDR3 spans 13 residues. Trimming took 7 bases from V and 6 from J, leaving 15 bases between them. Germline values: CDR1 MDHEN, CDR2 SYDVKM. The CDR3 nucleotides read TGTGCCAGCACCCTCGGCAGGGAGGCTGAAGCTTTCTTT. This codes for CASTLGREAEAFF.

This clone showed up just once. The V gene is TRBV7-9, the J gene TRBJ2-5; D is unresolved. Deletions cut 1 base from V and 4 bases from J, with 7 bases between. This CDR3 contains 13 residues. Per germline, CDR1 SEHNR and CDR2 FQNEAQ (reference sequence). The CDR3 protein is CASSLGSRETQYF. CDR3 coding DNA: TGTGCCAGCAGCTTAGGTTCGAGAGAGACCCAGTACTTC.

The chain's CDR3 is CASRGPGMYEQYF. CDR3 sequence (DNA): TGTGCCAGCAGGGGCCCTGGTATGTACGAGCAGTACTTC. The chain employs TRBV5-8 and TRBJ2-7, with D unresolved. The CDR3 is 13 residues long. The V end was cut by 5 bases, the J end by 4 bases, with 13 bases between. CDR1 and CDR2 from the germline V gene are SGHTS and YDEGEE.

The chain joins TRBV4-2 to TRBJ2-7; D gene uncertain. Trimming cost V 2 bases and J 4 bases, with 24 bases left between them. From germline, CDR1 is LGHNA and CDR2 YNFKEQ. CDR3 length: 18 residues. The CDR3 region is CASSQYRIGSTLPYEQYF. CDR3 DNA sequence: TGTGCCAGCAGCCAATATAGAATTGGGTCGACGTTACCATACGAGCAGTACTTC.

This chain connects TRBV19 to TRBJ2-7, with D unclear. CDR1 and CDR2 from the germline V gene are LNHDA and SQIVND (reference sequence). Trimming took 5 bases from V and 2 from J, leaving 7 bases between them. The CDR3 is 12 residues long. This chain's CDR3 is CASSPQTYEQYF. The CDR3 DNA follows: TGTGCCAGTAGTCCTCAGACCTACGAGCAGTACTTC.

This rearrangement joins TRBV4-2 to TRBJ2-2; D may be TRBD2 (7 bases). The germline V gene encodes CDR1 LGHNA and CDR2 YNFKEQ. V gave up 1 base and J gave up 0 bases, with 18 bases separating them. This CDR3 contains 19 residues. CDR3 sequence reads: CASSQALQGGWTNTGELFF. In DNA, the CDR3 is TGTGCCAGCAGCCAAGCTTTACAGGGAGGGTGGACGAACACCGGGGAGCTGTTTTTT.

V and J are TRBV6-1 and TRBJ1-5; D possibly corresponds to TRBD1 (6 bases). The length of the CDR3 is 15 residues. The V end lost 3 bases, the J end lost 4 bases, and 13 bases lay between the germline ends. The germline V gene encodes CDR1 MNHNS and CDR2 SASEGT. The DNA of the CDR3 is TGTGCCAGCAGTGACCTGGGGGGCGGAAATCAGCCCCAGCATTTT. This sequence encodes CASSDLGGGNQPQHF.

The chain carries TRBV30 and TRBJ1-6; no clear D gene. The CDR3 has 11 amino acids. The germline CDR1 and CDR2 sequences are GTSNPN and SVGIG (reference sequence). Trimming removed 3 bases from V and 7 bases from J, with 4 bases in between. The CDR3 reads CAWRLNSPLHF. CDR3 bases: TGTGCCTGGAGGCTCAATTCACCCCTCCACTTT.

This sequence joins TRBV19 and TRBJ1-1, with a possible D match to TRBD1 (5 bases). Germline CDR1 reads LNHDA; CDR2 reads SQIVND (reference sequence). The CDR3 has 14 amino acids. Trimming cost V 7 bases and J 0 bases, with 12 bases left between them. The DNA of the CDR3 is TGTGCCAGTACTCAGGGACGGATGAACACTGAAGCTTTCTTT. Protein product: CASTQGRMNTEAFF.

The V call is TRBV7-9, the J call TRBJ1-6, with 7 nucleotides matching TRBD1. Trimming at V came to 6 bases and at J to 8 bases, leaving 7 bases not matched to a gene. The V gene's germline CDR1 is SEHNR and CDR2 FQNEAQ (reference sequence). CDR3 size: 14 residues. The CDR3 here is CASRGAGTDSPLHF. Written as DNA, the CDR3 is TGTGCCAGCAGAGGAGCCGGGACAGATTCACCCCTCCACTTT.